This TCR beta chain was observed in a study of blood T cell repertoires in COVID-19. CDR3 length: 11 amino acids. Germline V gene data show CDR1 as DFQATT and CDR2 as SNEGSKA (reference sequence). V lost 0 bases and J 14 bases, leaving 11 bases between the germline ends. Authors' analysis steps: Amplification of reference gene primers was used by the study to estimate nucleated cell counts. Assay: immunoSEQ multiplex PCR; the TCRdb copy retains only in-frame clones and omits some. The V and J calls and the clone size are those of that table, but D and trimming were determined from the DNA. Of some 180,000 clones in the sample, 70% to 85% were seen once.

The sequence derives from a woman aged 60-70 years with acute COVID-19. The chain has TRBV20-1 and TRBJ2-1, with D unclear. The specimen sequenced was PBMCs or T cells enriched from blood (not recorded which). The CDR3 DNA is TGCAGTGCTAGAGATATACTATTAGAGTTCTTC. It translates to CSARDILLEFF.